A selection of T cell receptor beta chains follows, all from one sample in a study of shared clonotypes between healthy human individuals. Sequencing was performed with immunoSEQ multiplex PCR; in TCRdb, only in-frame clones are kept and a portion is missing. The sample shows roughly 760,000 clones, around 74% of them seen only once. The sequenced sample consisted of memory CD4+ T cells sorted from blood. The receptors here all came from a woman in her 30s in good health. Both conserved end residues are part of each CDR3. The order of the fields is clone size, CDR3 length, V gene, J gene, CDR3 protein. A clone size is listed for some rows: how often the clone was seen (once, few, many), or a class if it is expanded.

clone_size: .; cdr3_length: 15; v_call: TRBV28; j_call: TRBJ1-2; cdr3_aa: CASRGTGGSNYGYTF
clone_size: .; cdr3_length: 15; v_call: TRBV7-9; j_call: TRBJ2-5; cdr3_aa: CASSRGQGDAETQYF
clone_size: .; cdr3_length: 14; v_call: TRBV2; j_call: TRBJ2-7; cdr3_aa: CASSARDRFYEQYF
clone_size: .; cdr3_length: 15; v_call: TRBV5-4; j_call: TRBJ2-2; cdr3_aa: CASSTGTSFTGELFF
clone_size: few; cdr3_length: 15; v_call: TRBV2; j_call: TRBJ2-1; cdr3_aa: CASSLRQPGLNEQFF
clone_size: .; cdr3_length: 12; v_call: TRBV30; j_call: TRBJ2-7; cdr3_aa: CAWSLGQGFQYF
clone_size: .; cdr3_length: 15; v_call: TRBV28; j_call: TRBJ2-2; cdr3_aa: CASSLGAGVAGELFF
clone_size: .; cdr3_length: 15; v_call: TRBV7-9; j_call: TRBJ1-2; cdr3_aa: CASSYHTGGNYGYTF
clone_size: few; cdr3_length: 15; v_call: TRBV10-3; j_call: TRBJ2-7; cdr3_aa: CAIGPSQGSIHEQYF
clone_size: .; cdr3_length: 11; v_call: TRBV20-1; j_call: TRBJ1-2; cdr3_aa: CSARGLYGYTF
clone_size: .; cdr3_length: 15; v_call: TRBV11-3; j_call: TRBJ2-5; cdr3_aa: CASSLGRTPQETQYF
clone_size: few; cdr3_length: 15; v_call: TRBV7-2; j_call: TRBJ2-7; cdr3_aa: CASSPQRARSVEQYF
clone_size: .; cdr3_length: 13; v_call: TRBV7-9; j_call: TRBJ1-2; cdr3_aa: CASSQDRYYGYTF
clone_size: .; cdr3_length: 15; v_call: TRBV2; j_call: TRBJ2-1; cdr3_aa: CATSPRLAGSNEQFF
clone_size: .; cdr3_length: 13; v_call: TRBV19; j_call: TRBJ1-5; cdr3_aa: CASRVVGNQPQHF
clone_size: .; cdr3_length: 12; v_call: TRBV29-1; j_call: TRBJ1-1; cdr3_aa: CSVRQGNTEAFF
clone_size: few; cdr3_length: 16; v_call: TRBV7-2; j_call: TRBJ2-5; cdr3_aa: CASSRPGGPTAETQYF
clone_size: once; cdr3_length: 14; v_call: TRBV5-1; j_call: TRBJ2-3; cdr3_aa: CASSSQISTDTQYF
clone_size: .; cdr3_length: 15; v_call: TRBV11-2; j_call: TRBJ1-2; cdr3_aa: CASSLDRVKSYGYTF
clone_size: .; cdr3_length: 13; v_call: TRBV2; j_call: TRBJ1-5; cdr3_aa: CASRGTVGQPQHF
clone_size: .; cdr3_length: 11; v_call: TRBV30; j_call: TRBJ2-2; cdr3_aa: CAWILTGELFF
clone_size: .; cdr3_length: 12; v_call: TRBV28; j_call: TRBJ1-5; cdr3_aa: CASIRPPQPQHF
clone_size: few; cdr3_length: 16; v_call: TRBV5-4; j_call: TRBJ2-1; cdr3_aa: CASSLGGGRAEGEQFF
clone_size: many; cdr3_length: 13; v_call: TRBV6-6; j_call: TRBJ1-1; cdr3_aa: CASSYEVVGEAFF
clone_size: .; cdr3_length: 16; v_call: TRBV10-1; j_call: TRBJ2-7; cdr3_aa: CASTQSAGQTLYEQYF
clone_size: .; cdr3_length: 16; v_call: TRBV25-1; j_call: TRBJ2-2; cdr3_aa: CASSEYNSSNTGELFF
clone_size: .; cdr3_length: 14; v_call: TRBV4-2; j_call: TRBJ2-7; cdr3_aa: CASSQGASGNEQYF
clone_size: .; cdr3_length: 14; v_call: TRBV6-5; j_call: TRBJ2-7; cdr3_aa: CASYRDRGMSEQYF
clone_size: .; cdr3_length: 16; v_call: TRBV7-7; j_call: TRBJ2-3; cdr3_aa: CASSLGGPSESDTQYF
clone_size: .; cdr3_length: 16; v_call: TRBV5-8; j_call: TRBJ2-3; cdr3_aa: CASSKGLAVGTDTQYF
clone_size: .; cdr3_length: 14; v_call: TRBV27; j_call: TRBJ2-7; cdr3_aa: CASSPLDSPHEQYF
clone_size: .; cdr3_length: 16; v_call: TRBV29-1; j_call: TRBJ2-2; cdr3_aa: CSGGTGGGSDTGELFF
clone_size: .; cdr3_length: 15; v_call: TRBV18; j_call: TRBJ2-3; cdr3_aa: CASSPDLGSTDTQYF
clone_size: .; cdr3_length: 13; v_call: TRBV11-2; j_call: TRBJ2-7; cdr3_aa: CASSFNPRAEQYF
clone_size: .; cdr3_length: 15; v_call: TRBV28; j_call: TRBJ1-6; cdr3_aa: CASSSAATGDSPLHF
clone_size: few; cdr3_length: 11; v_call: TRBV10-1; j_call: TRBJ2-2; cdr3_aa: CASRGTGELFF